One and the same sample provided the 32 T cell receptor beta chains below, sequenced in a study of T-cell reconstitution after alpha-beta-depleted transplantation in children. Unique molecular identifiers were incorporated into the prepared TCRbeta library. TCRdb recomputed calls from the PCR reads with MiXCR, one row per CDR3 protein. The data hold around 92,000 distinct CDR3 sequences, with more than 9% observed a single time. This specimen consisted of PBMCs from the stem cell graft donor, obtained from the stem cell graft. The receptor set was obtained from a human donor who donated a stem cell graft to a child with inherited bone marrow failure.

This clonotype was observed at least ten times. This chain links TRBV7-9 with TRBJ2-5; D is possibly TRBD1 (6 bases). Germline V gives CDR1 SEHNR, CDR2 FQNEAQ (reference sequence). The germline V and J ends were trimmed by 2 bases and 4 bases, with 11 bases remaining between them. This CDR3 is 14 amino acids long. In DNA, the CDR3 is TGTGCCAGCAGCTTACCAGGGGCCGGAGAGACCCAGTACTTC. As protein: CASSLPGAGETQYF.

This clonotype was seen a handful of times. The chain employs TRBV7-9 and TRBJ1-2; D is uncertain. Per the germline V gene, CDR1 is SEHNR and CDR2 is FQNEAQ (reference sequence). The CDR3 consists of 13 residues. V shed 5 bases and J shed 0 bases, with 7 bases lying between them. The CDR3 sequence is CASSPAPNYGYTF. The DNA for the CDR3 is TGTGCCAGCAGCCCAGCCCCTAACTATGGCTACACCTTC.

This clonotype was seen repeatedly, ten times or more. V is TRBV20-1 and J is TRBJ2-2, with 10 bases that match TRBD2. Trimming at V came to 2 bases and at J to 4 bases, leaving 7 bases not matched to a gene. The germline V gene has CDR1 DFQATT and CDR2 SNEGSKA (reference sequence). The CDR3 is 16 residues long. This CDR3 is CSARPSSGSGTGELFF. CDR3 sequence (DNA): TGCAGTGCTAGACCCTCTAGCGGGAGTGGCACCGGGGAGCTGTTTTTT.

This clonotype has ten or more counts. The chain links TRBV11-3 to TRBJ2-3, with D unclear. CDR3 length: 13 residues. CDR1 and CDR2 from the germline V gene are SGHNT and YENEEA. V was clipped by 5 bases and J by 3 bases, with 9 bases between them. The CDR3: CASSPARTDTQYF. The CDR3 DNA reads as TGTGCCAGCAGCCCCGCACGGACAGATACGCAGTATTTT.

At least ten counts were recorded for this clonotype. V and J are TRBV29-1 and TRBJ1-3; D might be TRBD1 (5 bases). CDR1 and CDR2 (germline): SQVTM, ANQGSEA. The CDR3 is made up of 13 amino acids. The V and J ends lost 4 bases and 11 bases respectively, with 18 bases between them. The CDR3 sequence is CSVGTGTQGAIYF. The CDR3 nucleotides are TGCAGCGTTGGGACCGGGACCCAAGGCGCCATATATTTT.

This clonotype appeared many times. V and J are TRBV5-1 and TRBJ2-1; 9 positions match TRBD2. V dropped 5 bases and J dropped 8; count of bases not matched to a gene: 11. CDR3 length: 15 residues. Germline CDR1 SGHRS, CDR2 YFSETQ. The DNA for the CDR3 is TGCGCCAGCAGTACCGGGACTAGCACTCGCCATGAGCAGTTCTTC. Its translation is CASSTGTSTRHEQFF.

This clonotype was recorded at least ten times. The chain uses TRBV4-3 and TRBJ1-1, with TRBD1 identical over 8 bases. Germline V CDR1 and CDR2: LGHNA, YSLEER. The CDR3 consists of 14 residues. Trimming at V came to 4 bases and at J to 1 base, leaving 2 bases not matched to a gene. The CDR3: CASSRTGTNTEAFF. In nucleotides, the CDR3 is TGCGCCAGCAGCCGGACAGGGACGAACACTGAAGCTTTCTTT.

There are many counts of this clonotype. The J gene is TRBJ2-7, the V gene TRBV29-1, with D perhaps TRBD1 or TRBD2 (7 bases each). Trimming took 7 bases from V and 3 from J, leaving 19 bases between them. The V gene's germline CDR1 is SQVTM and CDR2 ANQGSEA. The CDR3 runs to 14 residues. CDR3 sequence: CSANSGRGGYEQYF. DNA of the CDR3: TGCAGCGCCAACTCGGGCAGGGGGGGCTACGAGCAGTACTTC.

This clonotype occurred many times. CDR3 bases: TGCGCCAGCAGCTTGGGGGGAACCTACGAGCAGTACTTC. Translated, it gives CASSLGGTYEQYF. The V and J genes are TRBV5-1 and TRBJ2-7; D gene ambiguous. This CDR3 comprises 13 residues. Germline lookup yields CDR1 SGHRS and CDR2 YFSETQ. Trimming shortened V by 0 bases and J by 2 bases, and 6 bases separated the two germline ends.

This clonotype was seen repeatedly, ten times or more. The chain joins TRBV20-1 to TRBJ2-2, with TRBD1 identical over 7 bases. This CDR3 is built from 16 residues. CDR1 and CDR2 from the germline V gene are DFQATT and SNEGSKA (reference sequence). This CDR3 is CSPRDRSTNLRGELFF. As DNA, the CDR3 is TGCAGCCCTAGGGACAGAAGTACCAATTTGAGAGGGGAGCTGTTTTTT.

This clonotype showed up many times. This rearrangement joins TRBV6-5 to TRBJ2-2; tentatively, D is TRBD2 (5 bases). Germline CDR1 is MNHEY and CDR2 is SVGAGI. The ends were cut back, 2 bases at V and 0 bases at J, with 7 bases in the middle. The CDR3 loop spans 15 amino acids. The CDR3 protein is CASSYQAANTGELFF. The CDR3, as DNA: TGTGCCAGCAGTTACCAAGCGGCGAACACCGGGGAGCTGTTTTTT.

The rearrangement links TRBV15 to TRBJ2-3; 11 nucleotides line up with TRBD2. The CDR3 is made up of 16 amino acids. Germline-derived CDR1 and CDR2 are LNHNV and YYDKDF (reference sequence). Trimming at V came to 4 bases and at J to 3 bases, leaving 6 bases not matched to a gene. DNA of the CDR3: TGTGCCACCAGCATCATAGCGGGAGGGCCGACAGATACGCAGTATTTT. It translates to CATSIIAGGPTDTQYF.

The V and J genes are TRBV7-9 and TRBJ2-3; D is ambiguous. This CDR3 spans 14 amino acids. Germline V gives CDR1 SEHNR, CDR2 FQNEAQ (reference sequence). Trimming removed 1 base from V and 1 base from J, with 6 bases in between. The DNA of the CDR3 is TGTGCCAGCAGCTTAGTGACCCGCACAGATACGCAGTATTTT. Translating gives CASSLVTRTDTQYF.

This clonotype was counted at least ten times. V gene TRBV5-1 combines with J gene TRBJ2-7; 10 bases align to TRBD2. The CDR3 loop spans 16 amino acids. Germline CDR1 and CDR2: SGHRS and YFSETQ. Germline trimming cut 4 bases from V and 0 bases from J; bases unmatched to any gene: 7. CDR3 protein: CASSGRTSGGSYEQYF. The CDR3 DNA follows: TGCGCCAGCAGCGGGAGGACTAGCGGAGGCTCCTACGAGCAGTACTTC.

Ten or more counts support this clonotype. The chain links TRBV7-2 to TRBJ1-6; D is perhaps TRBD1 (5 bases). This CDR3 spans 14 amino acids. CDR1 is SGHTA, CDR2 FQGNSA, per germline. The ends were cut back, 0 bases at V and 8 bases at J, with 8 bases in the middle. The CDR3 sequence: CASSLAGDHSPLHF. The CDR3 DNA reads as TGTGCCAGCAGCTTAGCCGGGGACCATTCACCCCTCCACTTT.

This clonotype was counted at least ten times. The chain joins TRBV20-1 to TRBJ1-2, with D tentatively TRBD1 (6 bases). V lost 6 bases and J lost 2, with 10 bases in between. This CDR3 has 12 amino acids. Looked up from germline, CDR1 is DFQATT and CDR2 is SNEGSKA (reference sequence). The CDR3 nucleotides are TGCAGTGCAGTCCAGGGGAACTATGGCTACACCTTC. This encodes CSAVQGNYGYTF.

This clonotype was seen repeatedly, ten times or more. V usage is TRBV7-2 and J usage is TRBJ1-1, with D unclear. V dropped 6 bases and J dropped 0 bases, with 8 bases sitting between them. Germline CDR1 is SGHTA and CDR2 is FQGNSA. This CDR3 has 13 residues. CDR3 nucleotides: TGTGCCAGCAGTTTTATAGTGAACACTGAAGCTTTCTTT. Its translation is CASSFIVNTEAFF.

The chain uses TRBV4-2 and TRBJ1-4; 9 positions agree with TRBD1. Germline assignment: CDR1 LGHNA and CDR2 YNFKEQ. The length of the CDR3 is 14 residues. Unmatched junction bases numbered 4, after V lost 4 bases and J lost 7 bases. CDR3 nucleotides: TGTGCCAGCAGCCCACAGGGGGCTAGTGAAAAACTGTTTTTT. Protein product: CASSPQGASEKLFF.

This clonotype was found many times. The chain is built from TRBV5-6 and TRBJ1-1, with D unclear. Germline V gene data show CDR1 as SGHDT and CDR2 as YYEEEE. The CDR3 loop spans 14 amino acids. V was clipped by 1 base and J by 0 bases, with 7 bases between them. The CDR3, as DNA: TGTGCCAGCAGCTTGCTGGAAATGAACACTGAAGCTTTCTTT. Protein product: CASSLLEMNTEAFF.

Comment on this clonotype: Given a much more abundant clone one base away, this may be a read error. This sequence joins TRBV30 and TRBJ1-4, with D uncertain. Looked up from germline, CDR1 is GTSNPN and CDR2 is SVGIG (reference sequence). CDR3 length equals 14 residues. V gave up 2 bases and J gave up 5 bases, with 12 bases separating them. The CDR3 DNA sequence: TGTGCCTGGAGTTCTCGGGAGACAAATGAAAAACTGTTTTTT. It yields the protein CAWSSRETNEKLFF.

This chain uses TRBV4-2 with TRBJ1-5; 9 positions match TRBD1. Germline lookup yields CDR1 LGHNA and CDR2 YNFKEQ. There are 16 residues in the CDR3. Losses at the gene ends were 2 bases for V and 5 bases for J; bases not matched to a gene: 7. In DNA, the CDR3 is TGTGCCAGCAGCCAACAACAGGGGGCTCCCCATCAGCCCCAGCATTTT. Amino acids: CASSQQQGAPHQPQHF.

The table lists this clonotype with many counts. The V gene is TRBV5-1, the J gene TRBJ2-3; tentatively, D is TRBD2 (5 bases). The CDR3 consists of 15 residues. Germline V CDR1 and CDR2: SGHRS, YFSETQ. V was clipped by 2 bases and J by 0 bases, with 10 bases between them. The CDR3 coding sequence is TGCGCCAGCAGCTTTACTAGTACTAGCACAGATACGCAGTATTTT. The encoded protein is CASSFTSTSTDTQYF. The full variable domain, completed using reference TRBV5-1 and TRBJ2-3, is KAGVTQTPRYLIKTRGQQVTLSCSPISGHRSVSWYQQTPGQGLQFLFEYFSETQRNKGNFPGRFSGRQFSNSRSEMNVSTLELGDSALYLCASSFTSTSTDTQYFGPGTRLTVL.

This clonotype showed up many times. The chain couples TRBV6-1 to TRBJ2-5; 7 bases line up with TRBD1. The V gene end was trimmed by 6 bases and the J gene end by 1 base; junction bases not matched to a gene: 8. Germline values: CDR1 MNHNS, CDR2 SASEGT. The CDR3 extends over 15 amino acids. This CDR3 is CASRTQGTLQETQYF. The CDR3 coding sequence is TGTGCCAGCAGAACACAGGGGACCCTCCAAGAGACCCAGTACTTC.

There are many counts of this clonotype. The chain recombines TRBV20-1 with TRBJ1-1; no reliable D call. With 3 bases removed from V and 4 bases from J, the gap between germline ends came to 3 bases. There are 10 residues in the CDR3. Germline CDR1 and CDR2: DFQATT and SNEGSKA (reference sequence). The CDR3 protein is CSASTTEAFF. In DNA, the CDR3 is TGCAGTGCTAGCACCACTGAAGCTTTCTTT.

This clonotype was recorded many times. The gene calls are TRBV20-1 and TRBJ2-2, with 10 bases lining up with TRBD2. V lost 5 bases to trimming and J lost 3 bases; unmatched junction nucleotides: 6. Germline CDR1 reads DFQATT; CDR2 reads SNEGSKA (reference sequence). The CDR3 spans 15 residues. CDR3 loop: CSARRTSGYTGELFF. The CDR3 coding sequence is TGCAGTGCTCGAAGGACTAGCGGCTACACCGGGGAGCTGTTTTTT.

This clonotype has ten or more counts. The rearrangement uses TRBV27 and TRBJ2-1, with 12 bases identical to TRBD2. Germline V gene sequence: CDR1 MNHEY, CDR2 SMNVEV (reference sequence). This CDR3 has 15 residues. With 6 bases clipped from V and 5 bases from J, the junction kept 5 bases outside the gene matches. The CDR3: CASRWTSGVHNEQFF. The DNA for the CDR3 is TGTGCCAGCAGATGGACTAGCGGGGTCCACAATGAGCAGTTCTTC.

There are many counts of this clonotype. The DNA of the CDR3 is TGTGCCAGCAGCCCCCGGGACTTAAGCACCGGGGAGCTGTTTTTT. Protein sequence: CASSPRDLSTGELFF. The chain employs TRBV7-2 and TRBJ2-2; TRBD2 might be the D (6 bases). CDR1 is SGHTA, CDR2 FQGNSA, per germline. The CDR3 length is 15 residues. V lost 5 bases and J lost 4, with 14 bases in between.

This clonotype was observed at least ten times. V and J are TRBV7-9 and TRBJ2-7; 7 bases agree with TRBD1. Looked up from germline, CDR1 is SEHNR and CDR2 is FQNEAQ (reference sequence). The ends lost 5 bases at V and 3 bases at J; junction bases unmatched: 10. The CDR3 spans 15 residues. Here the CDR3 DNA reads TGTGCCAGCAGCCCCATTCGGGACAGAATCTACGAGCAGTACTTC. Its translation is CASSPIRDRIYEQYF.

This clonotype occurred many times. The rearrangement uses TRBV20-1 and TRBJ2-7; possibly TRBD2 for D (6 bases). This CDR3 comprises 16 residues. V lost 0 bases to trimming and J lost 0 bases, with 15 bases between them. Germline values: CDR1 DFQATT, CDR2 SNEGSKA (reference sequence). CDR3: CSARDVGGPSSYEQYF. The CDR3 DNA is TGCAGTGCTAGAGATGTGGGGGGACCCAGCTCCTACGAGCAGTACTTC.

This clonotype was recorded only once. The V and J genes are TRBV4-2 and TRBJ1-5; D call uncertain. The ends were cut back, 4 bases at V and 9 bases at J, with 13 bases in the middle. The germline CDR1 and CDR2 sequences are LGHNA and YNFKEQ. The CDR3 runs to 13 residues. The CDR3, as DNA: TGTGCCAGCAGCCCTGGCCTTCTCGGGCCCCAGCATTTT. As protein: CASSPGLLGPQHF.

This clonotype has more than one count but fewer than ten. The V and J genes are TRBV10-3 and TRBJ2-7; TRBD2 matches 12 bases. The CDR3 is 20 residues long. V lost 11 bases to trimming and J lost 0 bases; unmatched junction nucleotides: 23. Looked up from germline, CDR1 is ENHRY and CDR2 is SYGVKD. CDR3: CAVNPGTQTSGGPSSYEQYF. DNA of the CDR3: TGTGCCGTCAACCCAGGCACCCAGACTAGCGGGGGCCCAAGCTCCTACGAGCAGTACTTC.

This clonotype came up many times. The chain is built from TRBV5-1 and TRBJ1-1; D call uncertain. V was trimmed by 5 bases and J by 0 bases, leaving 14 bases between them. Germline CDR1 SGHRS, CDR2 YFSETQ. This CDR3 contains 15 residues. The CDR3 protein is CASSPGEEVNTEAFF. In DNA form, the CDR3 reads TGCGCCAGCAGTCCCGGGGAAGAGGTGAACACTGAAGCTTTCTTT.